This T cell receptor beta chain is drawn from a study of blood T cells in healthy people across ages. This clonotype was seen only a few times. The antigen is not known. Findings and caveats of the study: As naive T cell percentage varied, TCR beta diversity correlated strongly with it. Long-lived and aged donors differed, with more naive CD4+ cells and higher diversity in the long-lived.

A second PCR, run for about 7 to 11 cycles, used a sample-barcoded 5' primer plus a J-beta primer mix. Each CDR3 protein is one row after TCRdb ran MiXCR on the 5' RACE reads. Of hundreds of thousands of distinct CDR3 sequences listed, 24% are singletons. Germline trimming cut 5 bases from V and 8 bases from J; bases unmatched to any gene: 14. Germline V gene lookup returns CDR1 KGHDR and CDR2 SFDVKD. The CDR3 runs to 17 residues. The same data also contributed to another study, on T cells of mothers and their children. As that report states: Each donor was one of three healthy Caucasian mothers or one of their six children. For related and unrelated pairs alike, thymic selection shapes TCR recombination output similarly.

This sequence was found in a boy between 10 and 17 years old in good health. The chain uses TRBV24-1 and TRBJ1-2, with 12 positions matching TRBD1. The sequenced sample was blood. CDR3: CATSAEGTGGLYGGYTF. CDR3 in DNA: TGTGCCACCAGTGCAGAAGGGACAGGGGGCCTCTATGGGGGCTACACCTTC.